What follows are 22 T cell receptor beta chains derived from one specimen sequenced in a study of cytomegalovirus exposure and HLA in healthy donors. The PCR used 60 Vbeta and 13 Jbeta primers. The table came from immunoSEQ multiplex PCR; TCRdb's copy has only in-frame clones and leaves some out. The sample carries around 190,000 clones, around 90% recorded once. The sequencing sample was made of PBMCs. The receptors originated from a boy aged 2 to 10 in good health and CMV-seronegative.

The chain carries TRBV5-1 and TRBJ2-7, with 8 nucleotides matching TRBD1. Looked up from germline, CDR1 is SGHRS and CDR2 is YFSETQ. V trimming: 5 bases; J trimming: 12 bases; junction bases outside the gene matches: 16. The CDR3 has 14 residues. CDR3 bases: TGCGCCAGCAGTTCCACCGGGACAGGACCCCTTCCGTACTTC. Translating it yields CASSSTGTGPLPYF. The full variable domain, completed using reference TRBV5-1 and TRBJ2-7, is KAGVTQTPRYLIKTRGQQVTLSCSPISGHRSVSWYQQTPGQGLQFLFEYFSETQRNKGNFPGRFSGRQFSNSRSEMNVSTLELGDSALYLCASSSTGTGPLPYFGPGTRLTVT.

The chain links TRBV2 to TRBJ1-1; D is undetermined. Germline V lookup: CDR1 SNHLY, CDR2 FYNNEI. This CDR3 spans 12 amino acids. V lost 4 bases, J lost 7 bases, and 10 bases lay in between. CDR3 loop: CASSVLTHEAFF. In DNA form, the CDR3 reads TGTGCCAGCAGTGTGTTGACTCATGAAGCTTTCTTT.

Concerning this clone itself: One end of the junction fails to match germline, which may point to a read error. The chain is built from TRBV7-9 and TRBJ1-4, with 8 bases identical to TRBD1. There are 14 residues in the CDR3. The germline V gene encodes CDR1 SEHNR and CDR2 FQNEAQ (reference sequence). CDR3 in amino acids: CSSSTWTGFEKLFF. In DNA form, the CDR3 reads TGTTCCAGCAGCACCTGGACAGGGTTTGAAAAACTGTTTTTT.

The V and J genes are TRBV18 and TRBJ2-1; TRBD2 aligns across 8 bases. CDR3 length: 15 amino acids. Germline lookup yields CDR1 KGHSH and CDR2 LQKENI. J lost 5 bases, V lost 2 bases, and 5 bases had no gene match. CDR3 in DNA: TGTGCCAGCTCACCATTTGCGGGGGGCGACAATGAGCAGTTCTTC. Protein product: CASSPFAGGDNEQFF.

This rearrangement joins TRBV14 to TRBJ2-3, with 10 bases identical to TRBD1. The CDR3 totals 16 residues. Germline trimming cut 4 bases from V and 2 bases from J; bases unmatched to any gene: 6. Germline values: CDR1 SGHDN, CDR2 FVKESK. CDR3 sequence: CASSPDRGPFTDTQYF. The CDR3 nucleotides read TGTGCCAGCAGCCCCGACAGGGGGCCCTTCACAGATACGCAGTATTTT.

This clone is a singleton in its sample. The V and J genes are TRBV2 and TRBJ2-2; no reliable D call. V lost 0 bases and J lost 1, with 9 bases in between. CDR1 SNHLY and CDR2 FYNNEI come from the germline V gene. This CDR3 is 16 amino acids long. The CDR3, as DNA: TGTGCCAGCAGTGAAGCGCGTCCGAGGAACACCGGGGAGCTGTTTTTT. This translates into CASSEARPRNTGELFF.

This clone has a single count. The chain uses TRBV7-9 and TRBJ2-3, with a possible D match to TRBD2 (5 bases). CDR3 length: 15 amino acids. Germline loops: CDR1 SEHNR, CDR2 FQNEAQ (reference sequence). Trimming pared 5 bases from V and 8 bases from J, leaving 20 bases between. The CDR3 region is CASSPRTWVLGTQYF. CDR3 DNA sequence: TGTGCCAGCAGCCCACGGACTTGGGTCCTAGGTACGCAGTATTTT.

This clone appeared a few times. CDR3 bases: TGCGCCAGCAGTTCCGGACAGGAAATCACCGGGGAGCTGTTTTTT. This codes for CASSSGQEITGELFF. The chain uses TRBV10-1 and TRBJ2-2; 7 positions match TRBD1. The length of the CDR3 is 15 residues. Germline V gene lookup returns CDR1 WNHNN and CDR2 SYGVQD (reference sequence). V was clipped by 5 bases and J by 4 bases; unmatched bases: 7.

The CDR3 sequence is CASSLGQVMNTEAFF. CDR3 in DNA: TGTGCCAGCAGCTTAGGGCAGGTGATGAACACTGAAGCTTTCTTT. The chain couples TRBV7-6 to TRBJ1-1; D call uncertain. The V end was cut by 1 base, the J end by 0 bases, with 9 bases between. CDR1 and CDR2 from the germline V gene are SGHVS and FNYEAQ. The CDR3 covers 15 residues.

The chain recombines TRBV15 with TRBJ2-7; no reliable D call. Between the trimmed V and J ends, which lost 1 base and 3 bases, there was a span of 7 bases. Germline V CDR1 and CDR2: LNHNV, YYDKDF (reference sequence). The CDR3 extends over 13 amino acids. CDR3 loop: CATSRGSGYEQYF. The CDR3 coding sequence is TGTGCCACCAGCAGAGGGTCGGGCTACGAGCAGTACTTC.

This chain joins TRBV19 and TRBJ2-5, with TRBD1 as a possible D gene (6 bases). V shed 2 bases and J shed 1 base, with 8 bases lying between them. Germline CDR1 is LNHDA and CDR2 is SQIVND (reference sequence). The CDR3 is 14 residues long. The CDR3 region has the DNA TGTGCCAGTAGTATACAGGGGCCCCAAGAGACCCAGTACTTC. Residues: CASSIQGPQETQYF.

This sequence joins TRBV10-2 and TRBJ2-7, with 15 nucleotides matching TRBD2. Germline V gene sequence: CDR1 WSHSY, CDR2 SAAADI. V dropped 6 bases and J dropped 3; count of bases not matched to a gene: 6. The length of the CDR3 is 16 residues. Here the CDR3 reads CASRAGTSGGNYEQYF. CDR3 DNA: TGCGCCAGCAGGGCCGGGACTAGCGGGGGGAACTACGAGCAGTACTTC.

This chain uses TRBV6-4 with TRBJ2-1, with TRBD2 identical over 11 bases. The CDR3 runs to 16 residues. Germline V gene sequence: CDR1 MRHNA, CDR2 SNTAGT. Germline trimming cut 5 bases from V and 7 bases from J; bases unmatched to any gene: 10. CDR3 in DNA: TGTGCCAGCAGTAATTTAGCGGGAGGGCCGCGGAATGAGCAGTTCTTC. It is translated as CASSNLAGGPRNEQFF.

The chain links TRBV7-9 to TRBJ2-1, with 14 nucleotides matching TRBD2. The J segment lost 8 bases and the V segment lost 2 bases, leaving 5 bases of the junction unmatched. The germline V gene encodes CDR1 SEHNR and CDR2 FQNEAQ (reference sequence). The CDR3 totals 16 residues. The CDR3 loop reads CASSLTGLAGGDEQFF. CDR3 DNA: TGTGCCAGCAGCTTAACCGGACTAGCGGGAGGAGATGAGCAGTTCTTC.

V gene TRBV6-5 combines with J gene TRBJ2-7; 8 nucleotides match TRBD1. CDR1 and CDR2 from the germline V gene are MNHEY and SVGAGI. J lost 3 bases, V lost 6 bases, and 7 bases had no gene match. The CDR3 sequence is 14 residues long. CDR3 in DNA: TGTGCCAGCAGAGAGACAGGGGCCCTCTACGAGCAGTACTTC. Translation: CASRETGALYEQYF.

This sequence joins TRBV5-1 and TRBJ1-1; possibly TRBD1 for D (5 bases). From germline, CDR1 is SGHRS and CDR2 YFSETQ. V gave up 6 bases and J gave up 5 bases, with 20 bases separating them. This CDR3 contains 15 residues. The CDR3 DNA sequence: TGCGCCAGCACCCTGGGGGGATCTACCGGGACTGAAGCTTTCTTT. Its translation: CASTLGGSTGTEAFF.

The rearrangement joins TRBV5-1 to TRBJ2-3; 10 bases line up with TRBD2. Germline values: CDR1 SGHRS, CDR2 YFSETQ. This CDR3 is built from 17 residues. The V and J ends lost 4 bases and 14 bases, in that order; junction bases with no gene match: 22. CDR3 bases: TGCGCCAGCAGCCTACGACGGGGCTTTGACGGACTAGCGGATGGGTATTTT. Protein product: CASSLRRGFDGLADGYF. Together with reference TRBV5-1 and TRBJ2-3, the CDR3 gives the full variable domain: KAGVTQTPRYLIKTRGQQVTLSCSPISGHRSVSWYQQTPGQGLQFLFEYFSETQRNKGNFPGRFSGRQFSNSRSEMNVSTLELGDSALYLCASSLRRGFDGLADGYFGPGTRLTVL.

The V gene is TRBV15, the J gene TRBJ1-2, with 7 nucleotides matching TRBD1. This CDR3 comprises 15 residues. V shed 3 bases, J shed 11 bases, and the junction held 15 bases outside the gene matches. Germline CDR1 and CDR2: LNHNV and YYDKDF (reference sequence). This CDR3 reads CATSSEKTGQGLYTF. The CDR3 DNA reads as TGTGCCACCAGCAGTGAAAAGACAGGGCAGGGGTTATACACCTTC.

This chain joins TRBV2 and TRBJ1-1; no clear D. The CDR3 totals 13 residues. V lost 5 bases to trimming and J lost 1 base, with 8 bases between them. The germline CDR1 and CDR2 sequences are SNHLY and FYNNEI. The CDR3 sequence is CASSTQPNTEAFF. The DNA of the CDR3 is TGTGCCAGCAGTACACAGCCGAACACTGAAGCTTTCTTT.

The J gene is TRBJ2-2, the V gene TRBV6-4; perhaps TRBD1 as D (5 bases). CDR1 and CDR2 (germline): MRHNA, SNTAGT. This CDR3 contains 13 residues. Trimming took 6 bases from V and 5 from J, leaving 10 bases between them. This chain's CDR3 is CASRPTATGELFF. The CDR3 bases are TGTGCCAGCAGACCGACAGCTACCGGGGAGCTGTTTTTT.

This clone was observed a few times. The rearrangement uses TRBV27 and TRBJ1-6; tentatively, D is TRBD1 (5 bases). V lost 7 bases, J lost 6 bases, and 10 bases lay in between. From germline, CDR1 is MNHEY and CDR2 SMNVEV (reference sequence). This CDR3 contains 13 residues. CDR3 nucleotides: TGTGCCAGCACTGACAGTTCTAATTCACCCCTCCACTTT. Encoded protein: CASTDSSNSPLHF.

This chain links TRBV7-3 with TRBJ2-2; 8 nucleotides align to TRBD1. Trimming at V came to 1 base and at J to 1 base, leaving 8 bases not matched to a gene. The CDR3 loop spans 18 amino acids. The V gene's germline CDR1 is SGHTA and CDR2 FQGTGA. The CDR3 nucleotides are TGTGCCAGCAGCTTAAGGCACAGGGGGGTCTTGAACACCGGGGAGCTGTTTTTT. Translation gives CASSLRHRGVLNTGELFF. Full variable domain (missing parts from reference TRBV7-3 and TRBJ2-2): GAGVSQTPSNKVTEKGKYVELRCDPISGHTALYWYRQSLGQGPEFLIYFQGTGAADDSGLPNDRFFAVRPEGSVSTLKIQRTERGDSAVYLCASSLRHRGVLNTGELFFGEGSRLTVL.